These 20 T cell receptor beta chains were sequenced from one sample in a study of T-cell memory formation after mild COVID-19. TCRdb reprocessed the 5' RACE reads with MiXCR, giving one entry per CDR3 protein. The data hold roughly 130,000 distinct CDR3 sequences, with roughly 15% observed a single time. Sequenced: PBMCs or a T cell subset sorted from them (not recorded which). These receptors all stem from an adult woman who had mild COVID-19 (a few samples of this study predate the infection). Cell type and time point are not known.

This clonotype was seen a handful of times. This CDR3 is CASSKGSFYEQYF. The CDR3 region has the DNA TGCGCCAGCAGTAAGGGCAGTTTCTACGAGCAGTACTTC. The rearrangement joins TRBV5-1 to TRBJ2-7; D remains unclear. The CDR3 runs 13 residues. Germline loops: CDR1 SGHRS, CDR2 YFSETQ. V was clipped by 5 bases and J by 3 bases, with 12 bases between them.

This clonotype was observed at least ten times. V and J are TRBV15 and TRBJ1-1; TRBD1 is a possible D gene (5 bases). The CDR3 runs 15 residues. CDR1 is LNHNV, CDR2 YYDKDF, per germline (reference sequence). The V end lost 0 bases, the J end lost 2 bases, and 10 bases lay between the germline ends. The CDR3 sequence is CATSRESGLNTEAFF. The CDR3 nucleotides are TGTGCCACCAGCAGAGAATCGGGGCTTAACACTGAAGCTTTCTTT.

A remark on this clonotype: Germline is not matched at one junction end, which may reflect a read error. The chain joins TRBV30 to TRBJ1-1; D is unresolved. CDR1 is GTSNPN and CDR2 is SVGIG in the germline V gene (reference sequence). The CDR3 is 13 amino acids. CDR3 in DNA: TGTGCCTTGAGTCCTATCCAGGTCACTGAAGCTTTCTTT. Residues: CALSPIQVTEAFF.

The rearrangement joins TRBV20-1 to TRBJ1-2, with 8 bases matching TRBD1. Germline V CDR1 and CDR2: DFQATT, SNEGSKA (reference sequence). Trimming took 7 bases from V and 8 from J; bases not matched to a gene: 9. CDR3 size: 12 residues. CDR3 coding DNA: TGCAGTGATAAGACAGGGGTTTCCGGCTACACCTTC. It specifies CSDKTGVSGYTF.

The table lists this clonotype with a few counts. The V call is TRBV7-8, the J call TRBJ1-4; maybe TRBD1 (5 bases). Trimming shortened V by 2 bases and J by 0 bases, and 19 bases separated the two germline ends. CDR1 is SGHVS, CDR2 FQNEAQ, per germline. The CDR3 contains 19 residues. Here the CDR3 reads CASSLLDSGQFSTNEKLFF. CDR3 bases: TGTGCCAGCAGCTTATTGGATTCGGGGCAATTTTCAACTAATGAAAAACTGTTTTTT.

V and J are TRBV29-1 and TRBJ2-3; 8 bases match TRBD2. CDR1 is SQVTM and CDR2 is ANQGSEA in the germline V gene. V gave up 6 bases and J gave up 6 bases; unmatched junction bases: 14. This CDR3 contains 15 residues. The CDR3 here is CSVVLAREGMDTQYF. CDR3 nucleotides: TGCAGCGTCGTCTTAGCTCGGGAGGGAATGGATACGCAGTATTTT.

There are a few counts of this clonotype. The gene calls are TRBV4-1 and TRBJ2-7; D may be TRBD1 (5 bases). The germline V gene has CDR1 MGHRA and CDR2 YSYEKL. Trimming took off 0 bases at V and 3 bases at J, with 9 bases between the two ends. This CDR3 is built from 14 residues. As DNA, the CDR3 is TGCGCCAGCAGCCAAGAAGGGGATGTCTACGAGCAGTACTTC. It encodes CASSQEGDVYEQYF.

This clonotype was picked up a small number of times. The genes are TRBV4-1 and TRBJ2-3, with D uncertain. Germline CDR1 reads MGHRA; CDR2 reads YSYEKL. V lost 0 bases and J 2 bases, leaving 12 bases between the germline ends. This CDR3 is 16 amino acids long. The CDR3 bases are TGCGCCAGCAGCCAAGATAGAAGCACAGCCACAGATACGCAGTATTTT. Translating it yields CASSQDRSTATDTQYF.

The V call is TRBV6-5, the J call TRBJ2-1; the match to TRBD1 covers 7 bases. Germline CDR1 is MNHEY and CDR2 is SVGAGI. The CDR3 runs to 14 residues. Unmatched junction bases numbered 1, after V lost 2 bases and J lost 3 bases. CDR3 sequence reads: CASSYRDSYNEQFF. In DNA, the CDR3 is TGTGCCAGCAGTTACAGGGACAGCTACAATGAGCAGTTCTTC.

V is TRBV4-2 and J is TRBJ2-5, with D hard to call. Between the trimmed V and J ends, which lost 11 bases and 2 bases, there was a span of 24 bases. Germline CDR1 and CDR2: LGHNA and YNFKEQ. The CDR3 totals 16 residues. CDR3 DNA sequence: TGTGCCTGCTCCCGGGTCCTGGGCCCCACTCAAGAGACCCAGTACTTC. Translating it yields CACSRVLGPTQETQYF.

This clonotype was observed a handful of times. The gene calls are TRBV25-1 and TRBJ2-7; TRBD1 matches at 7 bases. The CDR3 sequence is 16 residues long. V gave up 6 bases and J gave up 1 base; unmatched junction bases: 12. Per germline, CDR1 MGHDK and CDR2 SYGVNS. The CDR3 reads CASSNPRDSDSYEQYF. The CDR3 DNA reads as TGTGCCAGCAGCAACCCCCGGGACAGCGATTCCTACGAGCAGTACTTC.

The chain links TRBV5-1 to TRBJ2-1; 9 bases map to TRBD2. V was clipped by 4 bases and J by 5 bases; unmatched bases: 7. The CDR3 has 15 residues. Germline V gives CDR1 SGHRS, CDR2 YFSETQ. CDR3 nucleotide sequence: TGCGCCAGCAGCCCTATGAGCGGGGGGAACAATGAGCAGTTCTTC. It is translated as CASSPMSGGNNEQFF.

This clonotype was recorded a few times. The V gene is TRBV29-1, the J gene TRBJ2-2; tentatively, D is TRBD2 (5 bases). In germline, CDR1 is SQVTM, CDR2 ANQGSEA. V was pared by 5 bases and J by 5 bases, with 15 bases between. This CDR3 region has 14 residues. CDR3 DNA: TGCAGCGTTAAGCATCCGGGGAGAACCGGGGAGCTGTTTTTT. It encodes CSVKHPGRTGELFF.

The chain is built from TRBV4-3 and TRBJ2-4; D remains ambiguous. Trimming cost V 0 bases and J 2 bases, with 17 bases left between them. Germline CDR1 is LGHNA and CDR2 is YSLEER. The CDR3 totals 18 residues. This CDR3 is CASSQDPYGVVTKNIQYF. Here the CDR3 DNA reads TGCGCCAGCAGCCAAGACCCCTATGGCGTTGTCACCAAAAACATTCAGTACTTC.

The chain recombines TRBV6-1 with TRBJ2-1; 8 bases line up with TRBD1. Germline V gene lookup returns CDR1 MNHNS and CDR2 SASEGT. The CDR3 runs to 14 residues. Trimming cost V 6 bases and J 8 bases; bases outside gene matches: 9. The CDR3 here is CASRPLDRVDEQFF. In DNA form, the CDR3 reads TGTGCCAGCAGACCCTTGGACAGGGTTGATGAGCAGTTCTTC.

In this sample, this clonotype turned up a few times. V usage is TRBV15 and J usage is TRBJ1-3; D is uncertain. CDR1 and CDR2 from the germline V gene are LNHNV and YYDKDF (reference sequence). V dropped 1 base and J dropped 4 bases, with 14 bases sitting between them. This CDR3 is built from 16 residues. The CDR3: CATSRVASGVGNTIYF. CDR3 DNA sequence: TGTGCCACCAGCAGAGTCGCCTCCGGGGTAGGAAACACCATATATTTT.

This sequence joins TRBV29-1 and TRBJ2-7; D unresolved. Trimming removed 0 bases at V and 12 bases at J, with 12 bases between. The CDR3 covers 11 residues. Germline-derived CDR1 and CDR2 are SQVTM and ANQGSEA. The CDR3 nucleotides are TGCAGCGTTGAAGATTTGGAATTACGGTACTTC. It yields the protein CSVEDLELRYF.

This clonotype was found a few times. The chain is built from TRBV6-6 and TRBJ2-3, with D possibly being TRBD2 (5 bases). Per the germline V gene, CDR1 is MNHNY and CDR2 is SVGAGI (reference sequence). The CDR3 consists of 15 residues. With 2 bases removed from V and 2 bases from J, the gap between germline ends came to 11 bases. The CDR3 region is CASSYPGVLTDTQYF. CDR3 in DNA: TGTGCCAGCAGTTACCCCGGGGTTCTCACAGATACGCAGTATTTT.

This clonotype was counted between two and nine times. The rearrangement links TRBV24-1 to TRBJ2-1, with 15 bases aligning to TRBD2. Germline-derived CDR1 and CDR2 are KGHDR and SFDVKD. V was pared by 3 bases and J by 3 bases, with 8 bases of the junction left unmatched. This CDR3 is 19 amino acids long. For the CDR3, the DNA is TGTGCCACCAGTGATCCGACCGGGACTAGCGGGGGGCTCTACAATGAGCAGTTCTTC. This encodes CATSDPTGTSGGLYNEQFF.

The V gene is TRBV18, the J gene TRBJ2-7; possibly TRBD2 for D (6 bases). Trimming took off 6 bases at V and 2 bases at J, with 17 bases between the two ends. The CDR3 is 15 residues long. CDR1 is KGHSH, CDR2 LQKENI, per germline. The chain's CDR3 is CASSPAGYDTYEQYF. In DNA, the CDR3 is TGTGCCAGCTCCCCAGCGGGCTACGATACCTACGAGCAGTACTTC.